This T cell receptor beta chain was recovered during a study of cytomegalovirus exposure and HLA in healthy donors. Study details: The roughly 130 validation repertoires, a later analysis reported, used the same platform as the 600 to 850 repertoires from the first cohort.

Per germline, CDR1 MNHNS and CDR2 SASEGT. This CDR3 is 15 amino acids long. Trimming removed 7 bases from V and 4 bases from J, with 16 bases in between. Generated by immunoSEQ multiplex PCR, the TCRdb table keeps only in-frame clones and is missing some. The sample includes some 200,000 clones, 84% seen only once; the top ten take around 15%. Sequencing was performed on PBMCs. This chain joins TRBV6-1 and TRBJ2-2; possibly TRBD2 for D (5 bases). The origin of this receptor is a woman aged 30 to 39 in good health and CMV-seropositive. CDR3 in DNA: TGTGCCAGCAAGGACGAAAGACGGGGCACCGGGGAGCTGTTTTTT. Translating it yields CASKDERRGTGELFF.